One and the same sample provided the 13 T cell receptor beta chains below, sequenced in a study of regulatory T cells in long-lasting Graves disease. According to the study, TCR beta libraries were built with iRepertoire HTBI primers and CDR3-region Arm-PCR. From the multiplex PCR reads, TCRdb called clonotypes with MiXCR, one entry per CDR3 protein. The table lists 550,000 to 600,000 distinct CDR3 sequences, roughly 15% of them singletons. As to time point: newly diagnosed GD, antithyroid drugs for less than 3 months. The TCR library was prepared using RNA isolated from PBMCs. These same data were also listed under a study on T cells in Graves' hyperthyroidism and ophthalmopathy.

The sample was peripheral blood mononuclear cells (PBMCs), taken at new diagnosis, from a patient treated with antithyroid drugs. The receptors stem from a man aged 18 to 30 with Graves disease.

The V and J genes are TRBV7-6 and TRBJ1-1; D remains unclear. The CDR3 extends over 13 amino acids. V was clipped by 0 bases and J by 6 bases, with 8 bases between them. Germline V gene data show CDR1 as SGHVS and CDR2 as FNYEAQ. CDR3 bases: TGTGCCAGCAGCTTAGCGCCAGGTGCTGAAGCTTTCTTT. This codes for CASSLAPGAEAFF.

This clonotype has at least ten counts. The chain carries TRBV28 and TRBJ1-1; TRBD1 agrees at 8 bases. This CDR3 contains 15 residues. V shed 5 bases, J shed 5 bases, and the junction held 10 bases outside the gene matches. Germline CDR1 reads MDHEN; CDR2 reads SYDVKM. The CDR3 spells CASSPFRGRMTEAFF. The CDR3 bases are TGTGCCAGCAGTCCTTTCAGGGGGCGTATGACTGAAGCTTTCTTT.

V is TRBV19 and J is TRBJ1-5; D gene ambiguous. CDR1 is LNHDA and CDR2 is SQIVND in the germline V gene (reference sequence). The CDR3 contains 16 residues. Trimming took 5 bases from V and 1 from J, leaving 15 bases between them. The CDR3 DNA follows: TGTGCCAGTAGTCCCCGACTGGGAGTGAGCAATCAGCCCCAGCATTTT. This codes for CASSPRLGVSNQPQHF.

This clonotype appeared many times. V and J are TRBV20-1 and TRBJ2-7; TRBD1 matches at 11 bases. CDR3 length: 16 amino acids. Germline-derived CDR1 and CDR2 are DFQATT and SNEGSKA (reference sequence). V lost 2 bases, J lost 5 bases, and 11 bases stayed unmatched. This CDR3 reads CSARYRTGGAIDEQYF. DNA for the CDR3: TGCAGTGCTAGATACAGGACAGGGGGCGCTATCGACGAGCAGTACTTC.

This clonotype showed up just a few times. The chain carries TRBV20-1 and TRBJ1-2; 7 nucleotides line up with TRBD1. Per germline, CDR1 DFQATT and CDR2 SNEGSKA (reference sequence). V shed 4 bases and J 6 bases; nucleotides not matched to a gene: 11. The CDR3 length is 14 residues. CDR3 DNA sequence: TGCAGTGCTACGAGCTTATACAGGGGTGATGGCTACACCTTC. It encodes CSATSLYRGDGYTF.

This clonotype was seen many times. The chain employs TRBV12-3 or TRBV12-4 and TRBJ1-5; no firm D call. CDR3 length: 12 amino acids. V was shortened by 8 bases and J by 6 bases, with 11 bases between the two germline ends. CDR3 bases: TGTGCCAGCGCATCCCCGAGTCAGCCCCAGCATTTT. It translates to CASASPSQPQHF.

This clonotype has ten or more counts. The chain links TRBV30 to TRBJ2-1; D might be TRBD1 (6 bases). The germline gives CDR1 GTSNPN, CDR2 SVGIG (reference sequence). Trimming took 0 bases from V and 12 from J, leaving 12 bases between them. This CDR3 spans 12 amino acids. The CDR3, as DNA: TGTGCCTGGAGTGTCAAGAGAGGGGGGCAGTTCTTC. It codes for CAWSVKRGGQFF.

At least ten counts were recorded for this clonotype. The chain joins TRBV30 to TRBJ1-1; the match to TRBD1 covers 7 bases. Germline V gene lookup returns CDR1 GTSNPN and CDR2 SVGIG (reference sequence). Losses at the gene ends were 2 bases for V and 5 bases for J; bases not matched to a gene: 11. The CDR3 is 15 amino acids. CDR3 in amino acids: CAWSRYVTGRTEAFF. CDR3 in DNA: TGTGCCTGGAGTAGGTACGTGACAGGGAGGACTGAAGCTTTCTTT. Looking up the rest from reference TRBV30 and TRBJ1-1 gives the full variable domain: SQTIHQWPATLVQPVGSPLSLECTVEGTSNPNLYWYRQAAGRGLQLLFYSVGIGQISSEVPQNLSASRPQDRQFILSSKKLLLSDSGFYLCAWSRYVTGRTEAFFGQGTRLTVV.

In this sample, this clonotype turned up a few times. The chain has TRBV28 and TRBJ1-1, with D uncertain. The V gene's germline CDR1 is MDHEN and CDR2 SYDVKM. V lost 2 bases and J 1 base, leaving 8 bases between the germline ends. The CDR3 totals 14 residues. The CDR3: CASSLGNGNTEAFF. The CDR3 nucleotides are TGTGCCAGCAGTTTAGGAAACGGGAACACTGAAGCTTTCTTT.

Comment on this clonotype: Given a much more abundant clone one base away, this may be a read error. V and J are TRBV7-7 and TRBJ2-1; TRBD2 matches at 10 bases. Germline CDR1 reads SSHAT; CDR2 reads FNYEAQ (reference sequence). This CDR3 comprises 15 residues. The CDR3 loop is CASSLVAGGYNEQSF. The CDR3 DNA follows: TGTGCTAGCAGCTTAGTAGCGGGAGGCTACAATGAGCAGTCCTTC.

This clonotype was seen only a few times. The J gene is TRBJ1-1, the V gene TRBV27; D remains unclear. In germline, CDR1 is MNHEY, CDR2 SMNVEV (reference sequence). The V end lost 10 bases, the J end lost 1 base, and 19 bases lay between the germline ends. The CDR3 totals 15 residues. CDR3 amino acids: CANDPSGGPNTEAFF. CDR3 nucleotides: TGTGCCAACGACCCTTCAGGAGGACCGAACACTGAAGCTTTCTTT.

This clonotype showed up many times. The chain couples TRBV5-1 to TRBJ1-2; D remains unclear. The V gene lost 0 bases and the J gene lost 6 bases, with 6 bases spanning the gap. CDR3 length equals 12 residues. Germline assignment: CDR1 SGHRS and CDR2 YFSETQ. CDR3 amino acids: CASSLDMDGYTF. The CDR3 DNA reads TGCGCCAGCAGCTTGGATATGGATGGCTACACCTTC.

This clonotype was counted at least ten times. The chain has TRBV29-1 and TRBJ2-7, with a weak D call TRBD1 (5 bases). The CDR3 has 14 residues. The V gene's germline CDR1 is SQVTM and CDR2 ANQGSEA. Trimming left V 1 base short and J 2 bases short, with 12 bases between. The CDR3 sequence is CSVEVRDRTYEQYF. Here the CDR3 DNA reads TGCAGCGTTGAAGTGCGCGACAGAACCTACGAGCAGTACTTC.